This T cell receptor (beta chain) emerged from a study of cytomegalovirus exposure and HLA in healthy donors. Study-wide points: Rates of TCR association differed by HLA locus in a later analysis, with DRB1 highest and HLA-C lowest.

It was with 60 Vbeta and 13 Jbeta primers that the PCR ran. Produced via immunoSEQ multiplex PCR; TCRdb's table is partial and in-frame only. The data contain some 150,000 clones, approximately 80% of them singletons. At least ten counts were recorded for this clone. Its specificity is unknown. This CDR3 has 13 residues. Trimming took 1 base from V and 3 from J, leaving 7 bases between them. Germline values: CDR1 MGHRA, CDR2 YSYEKL. This chain connects TRBV4-1 to TRBJ2-7; no firm D call. This receptor was taken from a man aged 30 to 39 in good health and CMV-seropositive. The sequencing sample was made of PBMCs. The CDR3 sequence is CASSQVQDYEQYF. The CDR3 region has the DNA TGCGCCAGCAGCCAAGTACAAGACTACGAGCAGTACTTC.